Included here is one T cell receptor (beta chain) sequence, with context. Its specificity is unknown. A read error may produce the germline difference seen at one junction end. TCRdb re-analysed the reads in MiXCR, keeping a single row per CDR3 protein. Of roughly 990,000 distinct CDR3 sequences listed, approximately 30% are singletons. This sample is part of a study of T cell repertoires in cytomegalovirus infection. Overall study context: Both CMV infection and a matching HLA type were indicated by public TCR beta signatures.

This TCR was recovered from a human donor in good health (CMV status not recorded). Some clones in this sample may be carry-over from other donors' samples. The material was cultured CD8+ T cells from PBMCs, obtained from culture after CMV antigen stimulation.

CDR3 residues: CARRGSRDSADF. CDR3 DNA sequence: TGTGCCCGCCGGGGAAGCCGGGACAGCGCAGACTTC. This chain joins TRBV2 and TRBJ2-7, with 7 bases matching TRBD1. CDR3 length: 12 residues. Germline loops: CDR1 SNHLY, CDR2 FYNNEI.